A single sample gave rise to the 5 T cell receptor beta chains below, sequenced in a study of blood T cell repertoires in COVID-19. Sequenced by immunoSEQ multiplex PCR; TCRdb stores in-frame clones only, minus some. Altogether about 50,000 clones are present, approximately 82% being singletons, with the ten largest covering roughly 5%. The sequenced sample consisted of peripheral blood. The receptor set was obtained from a human donor in a cohort sampled during active COVID-19.

This chain uses TRBV12-3 or TRBV12-4 with TRBJ1-2, with D unresolved. This CDR3 has 11 amino acids. Between the trimmed V and J ends, which lost 5 bases and 8 bases, there was a span of 9 bases. For the CDR3, the DNA is TGTGCCAGCAGTCGGCTAGGCGGCTACACCTTC. This codes for CASSRLGGYTF.

This chain uses TRBV6-5 with TRBJ1-2, with D maybe TRBD1 (5 bases). The CDR3 runs 14 residues. Germline CDR1 and CDR2: MNHEY and SVGAGI. The germline V and J ends were trimmed by 5 bases and 0 bases, with 10 bases remaining between them. The DNA for the CDR3 is TGTGCCAGCAGTCTCGGCAGGGCTAACTATGGCTACACCTTC. It specifies CASSLGRANYGYTF.

The V call is TRBV5-4, the J call TRBJ1-6, with a weak D call TRBD1 (6 bases). The germline V gene has CDR1 SGHNT and CDR2 YYREEE (reference sequence). This CDR3 has 11 residues. The CDR3 nucleotides read TGTGCGGCAGGGGAAGAATCACCCCTCCACTTT. Protein: CAAGEESPLHF.

The rearrangement uses TRBV6-6 and TRBJ2-3; no firm D call. The CDR3 is made up of 11 amino acids. Trimming shortened V by 6 bases and J by 6 bases, and 7 bases separated the two germline ends. The germline gives CDR1 MNHNY, CDR2 SVGAGI (reference sequence). The CDR3 bases are TGTGCCAGCAGGTCGGAGGATACGCAGTATTTT. Its protein is CASRSEDTQYF.

The CDR3 DNA is TGTGCCAGCAGCTTGTTTGGACAGGGGATCACCGGGGAGCTGTTTTTT. Its protein product is CASSLFGQGITGELFF. The chain carries TRBV5-6 and TRBJ2-2; 9 nucleotides match TRBD1. V was pared by 1 base and J by 4 bases, with 5 bases of the junction left unmatched. This CDR3 comprises 16 residues. From germline, CDR1 is SGHDT and CDR2 YYEEEE. Filled out from reference TRBV5-6 and TRBJ2-2, the complete variable domain reads DAGVTQSPTHLIKTRGQQVTLRCSPKSGHDTVSWYQQALGQGPQFIFQYYEEEERQRGNFPDRFSGHQFPNYSSELNVNALLLGDSALYLCASSLFGQGITGELFFGEGSRLTVL.